The T cell receptor beta chain under discussion was sequenced for a study of blood T cell repertoires in COVID-19 (dated by TCRdb to about 2020). In the study overall: Collaborator samples came from the United States, Italy and Spain and covered acute and convalescent phases of COVID-19. The prospective study material was composed of cDNA or gDNA derived from T cells, B-cell-depleted T cells, or PBMCs. A de-identified subject ID, COVID-19 status, age in years and sex were almost always included in the sample metadata. Deeply sampled blood TCRbeta repertoires from subjects exposed to, actively infected with, or recovered from COVID-19 were included in the dataset. Samples were obtained from the ongoing ImmuneRACE study (first 160 participants) and from 950 to 1,500 subjects provided by 6 global collaborators. A freely available public database, intended as a resource for researchers studying the immune response to SARS-CoV-2, is where the repertoires were released. Where available, HLA class I and class II types were taken from metadata supplied by the sample provider and were not determined by assay-based typing. General findings and caveats noted by the study authors: How much clinical and demographic metadata was included differed by source and by participant, and the metadata was provided uncurated.

The immunoSEQ Assay, a bias-controlled multiplex PCR, was used to amplify TCRbeta CDR3 regions from genomic DNA. The source study handled its data this way. The number of nucleated cells in each sample was estimated by amplification of reference gene primers within the assay. Sequence reads were collapsed and filtered to measure the absolute abundance of every unique TCRbeta CDR3 rearrangement. For each sample, productive Simpson clonality was calculated by taking the square root of Simpson's diversity index across productive rearrangements. As stored in TCRdb, this immuneACCESS dataset retains in-frame rearrangements with V and J assigned. A fraction of the clones does not appear; measured against another copy, unresolved V genes explain less than half of the discrepancy, and the remainder lacks a known reason. The V and J calls and clone size come from that table; D and trimming were worked out from the DNA. The sample yields around 250,000 clones; approximately 89% were counted once. The ten largest clones take up around 4.6% of the sample.

The CDR3 sequence holds 18 residues, the cysteine and phenylalanine included. Only CDR3 DNA remains: 54 bases, in frame from the first base. The germline V gene gives CDR1 as SGHRS and CDR2 as YFSETQ. The V end gives up 0 bases and the J end 7 bases, leaving 13 bases in the junction not matched to a gene. Samples from volunteer blood donors who had recovered from COVID-19 were contributed by a second Seattle source. Collaborating institutions collected whole blood in K2EDTA tubes following their own protocols. For TCRbeta analysis, collaborators shipped samples in one of three forms: frozen whole blood, isolated PBMCs, or DNA extracted from either of those sample types. Regarding this clone: Its antigen is still unknown. No much larger clonotype is one base removed from it; base qualities were not supplied.

Recombination joined TRBV5-1 with TRBJ2-1; 10 of the junction bases match TRBD2. This clonotype was obtained from a woman between 40 and 55 years old who had recovered from COVID-19. Sample: peripheral blood. The CDR3 amino acid sequence is: CASSLVVLASGRGNEQFF. The DNA sequence is TGCGCCAGCAGCTTGGTTGTTCTGGCTAGCGGGAGAGGGAATGAGCAGTTCTTC.